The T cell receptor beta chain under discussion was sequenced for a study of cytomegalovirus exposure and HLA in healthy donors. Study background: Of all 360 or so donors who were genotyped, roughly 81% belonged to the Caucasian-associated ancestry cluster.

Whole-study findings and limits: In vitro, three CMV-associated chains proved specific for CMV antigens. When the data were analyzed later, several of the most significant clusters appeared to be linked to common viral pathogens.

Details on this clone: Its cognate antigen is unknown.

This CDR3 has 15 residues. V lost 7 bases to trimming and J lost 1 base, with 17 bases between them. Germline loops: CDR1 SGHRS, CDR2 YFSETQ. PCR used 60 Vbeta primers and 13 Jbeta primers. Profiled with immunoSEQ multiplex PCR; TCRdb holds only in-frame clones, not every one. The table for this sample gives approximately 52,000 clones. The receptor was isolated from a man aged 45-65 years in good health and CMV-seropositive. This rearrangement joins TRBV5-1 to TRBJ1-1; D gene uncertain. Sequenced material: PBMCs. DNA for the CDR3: TGCGCCAGCGCCCGACCGGGGAGTGGGAACACTGAAGCTTTCTTT. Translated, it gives CASARPGSGNTEAFF.